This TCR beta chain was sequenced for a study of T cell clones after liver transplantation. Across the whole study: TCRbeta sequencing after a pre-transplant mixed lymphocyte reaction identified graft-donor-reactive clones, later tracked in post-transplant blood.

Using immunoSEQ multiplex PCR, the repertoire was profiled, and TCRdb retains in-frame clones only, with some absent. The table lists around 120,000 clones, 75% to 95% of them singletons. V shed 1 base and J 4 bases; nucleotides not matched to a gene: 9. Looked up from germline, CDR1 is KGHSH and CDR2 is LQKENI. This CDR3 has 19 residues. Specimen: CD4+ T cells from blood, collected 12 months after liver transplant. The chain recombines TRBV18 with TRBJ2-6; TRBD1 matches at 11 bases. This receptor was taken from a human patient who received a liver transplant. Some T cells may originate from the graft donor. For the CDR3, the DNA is TGTGCCAGCTCACCACTTGGACAGGGGGCAACGAAAGGGGCCAACGTCCTGACTTTC. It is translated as CASSPLGQGATKGANVLTF.